This entry concerns a single T cell receptor beta chain. This entry is derived from a study of T cell repertoires in MIS-A myocarditis. The CDR3 totals 14 residues. Germline V gene data show CDR1 as SEHNR and CDR2 as FQNEAQ (reference sequence). V was pared by 5 bases and J by 1 base, with 10 bases between. Clones were read by immunoSEQ multiplex PCR, and TCRdb kept only the in-frame ones, dropping some. This sample has 13,000 to 15,000 clones; around 69% occur once, and the top ten carry about 60%. The sequence came from a man aged 18 to 29 with fulminant myocarditis from multisystem inflammatory syndrome in adults (MIS-A) after COVID-19. The rearrangement joins TRBV7-9 to TRBJ2-3; D unresolved. Sequencing input: left ventricle heart tissue obtained at autopsy. The DNA of the CDR3 is TGTGCCAGCAGCCCAGATTCACGCACAGATACGCAGTATTTT. Protein product: CASSPDSRTDTQYF.